Listed here are 10 T cell receptor beta chains from one sample, sequenced in a study of T cells expressing NK-cell markers. With the 5' RACE reads reprocessed, TCRdb shows one record per CDR3 protein and no DNA. Its clone listing holds 500,000 or so distinct CDR3 sequences. The specimen sequenced was blood T cells: a sorted CD56 or NKG2C T cell subset, CD4+ or CD8+ T cells, or bulk PBMC T cells (not recorded which). The source is a man between 18 and 29 years old in good health.

The chain is built from TRBV10-3 and TRBJ2-7; TCRdb lists TRBD2, though no DNA is available to test this call. CDR3 length: 14 amino acids. Germline V CDR1 and CDR2: ENHRY, SYGVKD. The CDR3 loop is CAISGLALTYEQYF.

The V and J genes are TRBV25-1 and TRBJ1-2; TCRdb picks TRBD1, but there is no DNA to check that call. The CDR3 runs 15 residues. Germline V gene lookup returns CDR1 MGHDK and CDR2 SYGVNS. CDR3 protein: CASSAYRQGAVGYTF.

The chain has TRBV20-1 and TRBJ2-2; TCRdb's D call of TRBD2 is untestable without DNA. This CDR3 is 15 amino acids long. The V gene's germline CDR1 is DFQATT and CDR2 SNEGSKA (reference sequence). CDR3 sequence: CSARMAGSITGELFF.

The chain combines TRBV12-3 or TRBV12-4 with TRBJ1-1; TCRdb calls TRBD1, which cannot be checked without DNA. The CDR3 contains 13 residues. CDR3 sequence reads: CASSLDEAGDAFF.

The chain has TRBV11-2 and TRBJ2-1. The V gene's germline CDR1 is SGHAT and CDR2 FQNNGV. The CDR3 is made up of 17 amino acids. Here the CDR3 reads CASSLDRHPTSYNEQFF. Looking up the rest from reference TRBV11-2 and TRBJ2-1 gives the full variable domain: EAGVAQSPRYKIIEKRQSVAFWCNPISGHATLYWYQQILGQGPKLLIQFQNNGVVDDSQLPKDRFSAERLKGVDSTLKIQPAKLEDSAVYLCASSLDRHPTSYNEQFFGPGTRLTVL.

The rearrangement links TRBV6-1 to TRBJ2-1; the TCRdb D gene call, TRBD1, has no DNA to confirm it. Germline V lookup: CDR1 MNHNS, CDR2 SASEGT. The CDR3 spans 18 residues. CDR3 region: CASSRPRVAGGPSNEQFF.

The chain links TRBV24-1 to TRBJ2-3; checking the TCRdb D call of TRBD1 is not possible without DNA. CDR1 and CDR2 from the germline V gene are KGHDR and SFDVKD. The CDR3 is made up of 17 amino acids. CDR3 residues: CATSESPGQVGTDTQYF.

This chain joins TRBV7-9 and TRBJ2-2; TCRdb picks TRBD2, but there is no DNA to check that call. The CDR3 consists of 15 residues. Germline V lookup: CDR1 SEHNR, CDR2 FQNEAQ (reference sequence). The CDR3 protein is CASSGRAPNTGELFF.

The J gene is TRBJ2-2, the V gene TRBV6-1. Germline CDR1 reads MNHNS; CDR2 reads SASEGT. The CDR3 length is 14 residues. This CDR3 reads CASTEGGNTGELFF.

J is TRBJ2-3 and V is TRBV29-1; as DNA is missing, the TRBD1 call by TCRdb cannot be tested. The CDR3 contains 13 residues. CDR1 and CDR2 from the germline V gene are SQVTM and ANQGSEA. Here the CDR3 reads CSATQGSTDTQYF.